These T cell receptor beta chains were read from a single sample in a study of T cells expressing NK-cell markers. Reprocessing the 5' RACE reads, TCRdb reports a single entry for every CDR3 protein and omits DNA. This sample carries about 260,000 distinct CDR3 sequences, with roughly 4.2% going to the ten biggest clones. Input material: blood T cells: a sorted CD56 or NKG2C T cell subset, CD4+ or CD8+ T cells, or bulk PBMC T cells (not recorded which). These receptors all stem from a woman aged 18-69 years in good health. The CDR3 runs from the conserved cysteine through the conserved F or W. The order of the fields is J gene, V gene, CDR3 protein.

TRBJ2-2 | TRBV7-2 | CASSLVTDTGELFF
TRBJ1-6 | TRBV7-3 | CASSLTPGAYNSPLHF
TRBJ2-3 | TRBV12-3/TRBV12-4 | CASSPAGGIGTDTQYF
TRBJ2-6 | TRBV5-4 | CASSFPQGNSGANVLTF
TRBJ1-6 | TRBV4-1 | CASSQAPSGGYNSPLHF
TRBJ1-2 | TRBV20-1 | CSARDNEARTYGYTF
TRBJ2-5 | TRBV4-3 | CASSQERDFGETQYF
TRBJ2-7 | TRBV27 | CASSPRGAWYEQYF
TRBJ1-5 | TRBV20-1 | CSAPSQGGNQPQHF
TRBJ2-5 | TRBV4-1 | CASSQAETQYF
TRBJ1-1 | TRBV7-3 | CASSPTGWGTEAFF
TRBJ1-1 | TRBV4-2 | CASSQVGANTEAFF
TRBJ2-7 | TRBV20-1 | CSAISRGTSKEQYF
TRBJ1-6 | TRBV4-3 | CASSQDQTYSPLHF
TRBJ1-2 | TRBV4-1 | CASTHPQINYGYTF
TRBJ2-3 | TRBV5-1 | CASSWKGSSTDTQYF
TRBJ1-1 | TRBV12-3/TRBV12-4 | CASTRQRGAEAFF
TRBJ2-3 | TRBV7-2 | CASSFGGGTGDTQYF
TRBJ2-1 | TRBV5-1 | CASSPGLGVRVRNEQFF
TRBJ2-1 | TRBV24-1 | CATSDSQGEFF